This T cell receptor beta chain was observed in a study of T cell responses to AZD1222 COVID-19 vaccine. Study outcomes and limitations: Across the whole spike, CD4 TCRs peaked at regions 160-218 and 743-854. Researchers took repertoire samples only after the peak T cell response had come.

TCRdb's copy holds only in-frame clones and misses some; the assay was immunoSEQ multiplex PCR. The repertoire holds around 150,000 clones, with around 85% as singletons. A few counts support this clone. What it binds is not known. This specimen consisted of peripheral blood, obtained 28 days after the second dose of the MenACWY control vaccine. The sequence derives from an adult who received the MenACWY meningococcal vaccine as a control.

The CDR3 sequence: CASSSQGEGTEAFF. Written as DNA, the CDR3 is TGTGCCAGCAGCTCACAGGGAGAGGGCACTGAAGCTTTCTTT. The chain recombines TRBV7-3 with TRBJ1-1; possibly TRBD1 for D (6 bases). The V end was cut by 4 bases, the J end by 4 bases, with 13 bases between. CDR3 length equals 14 residues. In germline, CDR1 is SGHTA, CDR2 FQGTGA.